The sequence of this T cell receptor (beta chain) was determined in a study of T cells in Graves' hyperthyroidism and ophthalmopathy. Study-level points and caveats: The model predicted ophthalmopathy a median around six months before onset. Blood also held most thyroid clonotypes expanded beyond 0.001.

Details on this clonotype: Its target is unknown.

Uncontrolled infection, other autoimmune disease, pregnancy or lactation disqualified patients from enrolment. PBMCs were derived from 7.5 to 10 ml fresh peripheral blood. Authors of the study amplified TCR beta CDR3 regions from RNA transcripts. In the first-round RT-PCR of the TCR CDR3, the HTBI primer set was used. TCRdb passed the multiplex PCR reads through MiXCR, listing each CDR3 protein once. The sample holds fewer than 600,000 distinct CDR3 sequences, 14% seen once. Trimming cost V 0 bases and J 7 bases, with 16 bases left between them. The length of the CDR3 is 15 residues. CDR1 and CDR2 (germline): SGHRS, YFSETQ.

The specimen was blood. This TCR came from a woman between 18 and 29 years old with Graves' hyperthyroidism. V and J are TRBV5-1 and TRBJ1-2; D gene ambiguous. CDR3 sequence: CASSLARTQPPGYTF. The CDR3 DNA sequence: TGCGCCAGCAGCTTGGCCCGGACCCAGCCTCCTGGCTACACCTTC.